This TCR beta chain was obtained from a study of cytomegalovirus exposure and HLA in healthy donors. For the study at large: Findings of an earlier analysis included roughly 110 million unique TCR beta sequences from roughly 200 million T cells. Around 80 million unique TCR sequences came from HLA-typed donors in an early release.

The PCR contained 60 Vbeta and 13 Jbeta primers. Original data processing: In a later analysis, some 80 million unique TCR beta chains included roughly 11 million shared by two or more donors. Using immunoSEQ multiplex PCR, the repertoire was profiled, and TCRdb retains in-frame clones only, with some absent. That table supplies the V and J calls and clone size; D and trimming were determined from the DNA. Here the sample spans some 130,000 clones, around four fifths being singletons. CDR1 and CDR2 from the germline V gene are SEHNR and FQNEAQ (reference sequence). Trimming took 4 bases from V and 1 from J; bases not matched to a gene: 10. This CDR3 has 18 residues. To note about this clone: Its antigen is as yet unknown.

Study conclusions and caveats: An analysis that was carried out later associated about 17,000 TCR beta sequences with HLA alleles at 0.05 false discovery rate.

Specimen: PBMCs. The receptor was isolated from a woman in her thirties or forties in good health and CMV-seropositive. V and J are TRBV7-9 and TRBJ2-5; the match to TRBD2 covers 12 bases. Written as DNA, the CDR3 is TGTGCCAGCAGCTCTCTTCTGGGACTAGCGGGTTCCCAAGAGACCCAGTACTTC. Its translation: CASSSLLGLAGSQETQYF.